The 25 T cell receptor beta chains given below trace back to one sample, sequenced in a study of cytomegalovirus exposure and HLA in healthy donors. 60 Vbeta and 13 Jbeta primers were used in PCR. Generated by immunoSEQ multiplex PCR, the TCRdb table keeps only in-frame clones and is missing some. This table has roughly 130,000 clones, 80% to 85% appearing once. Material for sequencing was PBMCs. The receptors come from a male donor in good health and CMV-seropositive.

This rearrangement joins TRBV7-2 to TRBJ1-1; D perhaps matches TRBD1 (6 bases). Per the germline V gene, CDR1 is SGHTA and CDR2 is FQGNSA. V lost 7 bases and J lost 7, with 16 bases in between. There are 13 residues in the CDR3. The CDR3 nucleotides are TGTGCCAGCACCGAATACTGGGACAATGAAGCTTTCTTT. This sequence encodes CASTEYWDNEAFF.

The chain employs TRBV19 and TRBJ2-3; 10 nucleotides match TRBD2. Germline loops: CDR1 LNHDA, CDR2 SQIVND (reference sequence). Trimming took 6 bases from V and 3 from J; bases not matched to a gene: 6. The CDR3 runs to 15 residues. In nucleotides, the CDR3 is TGTGCCAGTAGATTAATAGCGGGGGGTACAGATACGCAGTATTTT. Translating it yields CASRLIAGGTDTQYF.

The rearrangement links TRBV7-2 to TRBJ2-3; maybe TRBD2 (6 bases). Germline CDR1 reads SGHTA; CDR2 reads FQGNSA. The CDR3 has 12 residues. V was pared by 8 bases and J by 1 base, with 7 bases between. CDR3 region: CASVAGTDTQYF. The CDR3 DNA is TGTGCCAGCGTAGCGGGCACAGATACGCAGTATTTT.

The CDR3 DNA reads TGTGCCAGCAGGATACAGGGCTCTCCTAACCACGAGCAGTACTTC. Its protein is CASRIQGSPNHEQYF. The chain combines TRBV27 with TRBJ2-7; TRBD1 is a possible D gene (6 bases). Deletions cut 6 bases from V and 5 bases from J, with 20 bases between. This CDR3 has 15 amino acids. Germline values: CDR1 MNHEY, CDR2 SMNVEV (reference sequence).

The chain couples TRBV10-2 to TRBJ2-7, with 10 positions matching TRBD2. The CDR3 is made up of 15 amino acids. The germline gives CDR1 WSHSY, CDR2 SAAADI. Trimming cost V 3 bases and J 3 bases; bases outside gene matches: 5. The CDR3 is CASSEPSSGSYEQYF. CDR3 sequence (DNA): TGCGCCAGCAGTGAACCTTCTAGCGGGAGCTACGAGCAGTACTTC.

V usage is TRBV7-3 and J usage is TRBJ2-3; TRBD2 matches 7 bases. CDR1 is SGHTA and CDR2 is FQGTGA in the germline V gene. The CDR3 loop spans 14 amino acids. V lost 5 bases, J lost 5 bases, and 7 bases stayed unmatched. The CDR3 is CASSLDPSGDTQYF. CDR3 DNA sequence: TGTGCCAGCAGCCTCGACCCTAGCGGAGATACGCAGTATTTT.

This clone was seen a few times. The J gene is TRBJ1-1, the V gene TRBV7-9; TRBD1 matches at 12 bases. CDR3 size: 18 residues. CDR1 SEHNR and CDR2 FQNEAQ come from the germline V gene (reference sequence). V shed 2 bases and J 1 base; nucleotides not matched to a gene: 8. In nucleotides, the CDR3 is TGTGCCAGCAGCTTAACGGGACAGGGGGCATTTGGGAACACTGAAGCTTTCTTT. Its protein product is CASSLTGQGAFGNTEAFF.

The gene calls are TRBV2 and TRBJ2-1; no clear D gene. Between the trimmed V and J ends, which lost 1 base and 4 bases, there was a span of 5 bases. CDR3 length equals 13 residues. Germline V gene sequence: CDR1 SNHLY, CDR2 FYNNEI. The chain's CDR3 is CASSEELYNEQFF. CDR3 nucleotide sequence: TGTGCCAGCAGTGAAGAGCTGTACAATGAGCAGTTCTTC.

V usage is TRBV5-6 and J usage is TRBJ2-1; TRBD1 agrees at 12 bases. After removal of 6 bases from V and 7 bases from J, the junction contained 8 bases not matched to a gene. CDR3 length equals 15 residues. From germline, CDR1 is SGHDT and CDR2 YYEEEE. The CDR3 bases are TGTGCCAGCATAGGGAGGGACAGGGGGCGTAATGAGCAGTTCTTC. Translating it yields CASIGRDRGRNEQFF.

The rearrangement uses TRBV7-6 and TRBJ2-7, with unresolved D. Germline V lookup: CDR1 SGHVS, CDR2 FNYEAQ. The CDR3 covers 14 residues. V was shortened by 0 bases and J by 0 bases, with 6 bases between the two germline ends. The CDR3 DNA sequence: TGTGCCAGCAGCTTAGCCAGTCCCTCCTACGAGCAGTACTTC. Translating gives CASSLASPSYEQYF.

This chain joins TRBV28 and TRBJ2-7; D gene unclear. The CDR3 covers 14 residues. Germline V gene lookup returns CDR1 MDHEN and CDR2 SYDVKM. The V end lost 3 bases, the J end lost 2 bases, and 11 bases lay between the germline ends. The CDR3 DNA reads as TGTGCCAGCAGTTTTCTCGAGGCTACCTACGAGCAGTACTTC. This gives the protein CASSFLEATYEQYF.

CDR3 residues: CASSTLDTQSETQYF. In DNA, the CDR3 is TGTGCCAGTAGTACCCTGGACACCCAATCGGAGACCCAGTACTTC. This rearrangement joins TRBV19 to TRBJ2-5, with a possible D match to TRBD1 (5 bases). The CDR3 is 15 amino acids. Trimming cost V 4 bases and J 5 bases, with 17 bases left between them. Germline V lookup: CDR1 LNHDA, CDR2 SQIVND (reference sequence).

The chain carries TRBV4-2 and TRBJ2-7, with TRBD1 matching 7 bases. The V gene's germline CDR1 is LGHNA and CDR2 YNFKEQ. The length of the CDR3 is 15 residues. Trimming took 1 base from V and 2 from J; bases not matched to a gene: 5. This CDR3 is CASSQAKGATYEQYF. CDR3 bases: TGTGCCAGCAGCCAAGCAAAGGGGGCCACCTACGAGCAGTACTTC.

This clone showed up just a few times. The DNA of the CDR3 is TGTGCCAGTAGCCTTCGTGGGGGGATTAGTGAGCAGTTCTTC. Translated: CASSLRGGISEQFF. The chain combines TRBV6-4 with TRBJ2-1; perhaps TRBD2 as D (6 bases). The CDR3 is 14 residues long. Germline assignment: CDR1 MRHNA and CDR2 SNTAGT. V was pared by 9 bases and J by 9 bases, with 21 bases between.

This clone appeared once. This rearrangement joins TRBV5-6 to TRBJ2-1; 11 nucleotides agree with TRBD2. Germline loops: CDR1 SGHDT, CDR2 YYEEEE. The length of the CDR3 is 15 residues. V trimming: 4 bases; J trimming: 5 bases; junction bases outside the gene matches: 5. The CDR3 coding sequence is TGTGCCAGCAGCAAGGGACTAGCGGACAACAATGAGCAGTTCTTC. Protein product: CASSKGLADNNEQFF.

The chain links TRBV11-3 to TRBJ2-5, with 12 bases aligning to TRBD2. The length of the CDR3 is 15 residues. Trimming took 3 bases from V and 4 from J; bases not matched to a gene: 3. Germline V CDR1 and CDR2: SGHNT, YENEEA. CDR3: CASSFGLAGPETQYF. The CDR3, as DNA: TGTGCCAGCAGCTTTGGACTAGCGGGGCCAGAGACCCAGTACTTC.

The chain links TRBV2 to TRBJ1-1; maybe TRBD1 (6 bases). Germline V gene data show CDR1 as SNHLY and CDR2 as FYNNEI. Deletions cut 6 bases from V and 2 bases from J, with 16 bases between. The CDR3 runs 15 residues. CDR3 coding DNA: TGTGCCAGCAGAGATTACAGGGCTGGAAACACTGAAGCTTTCTTT. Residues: CASRDYRAGNTEAFF.

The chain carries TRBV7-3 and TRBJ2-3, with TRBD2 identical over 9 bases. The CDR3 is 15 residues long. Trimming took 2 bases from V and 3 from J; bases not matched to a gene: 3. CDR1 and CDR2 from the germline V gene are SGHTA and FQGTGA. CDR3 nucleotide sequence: TGTGCCAGCAGCTTAGCGGGGGGGCCAACAGATACGCAGTATTTT. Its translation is CASSLAGGPTDTQYF.

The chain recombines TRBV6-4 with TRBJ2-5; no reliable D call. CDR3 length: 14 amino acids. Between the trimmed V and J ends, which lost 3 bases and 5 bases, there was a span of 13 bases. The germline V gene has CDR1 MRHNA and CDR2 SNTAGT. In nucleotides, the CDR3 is TGTGCCAGCAGTGAAAGGAGCGAGTCTGAGACCCAGTACTTC. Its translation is CASSERSESETQYF.

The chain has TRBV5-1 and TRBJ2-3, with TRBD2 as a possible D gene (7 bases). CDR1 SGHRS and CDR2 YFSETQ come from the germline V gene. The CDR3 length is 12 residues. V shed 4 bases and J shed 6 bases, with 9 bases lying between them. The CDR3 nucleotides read TGCGCCAGCAGCCCGGGGGGCGATACGCAGTATTTT. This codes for CASSPGGDTQYF.

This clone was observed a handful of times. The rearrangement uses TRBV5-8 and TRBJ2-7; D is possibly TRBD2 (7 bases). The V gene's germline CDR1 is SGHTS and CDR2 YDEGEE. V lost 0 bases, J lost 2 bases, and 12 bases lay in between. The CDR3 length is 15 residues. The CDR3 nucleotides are TGTGCCAGCAGCTTGGTAGGGGGGGACGCCTACGAGCAGTACTTC. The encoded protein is CASSLVGGDAYEQYF. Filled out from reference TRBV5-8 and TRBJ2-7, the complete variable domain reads EAGVTQSPTHLIKTRGQQATLRCSPISGHTSVYWYQQALGLGLQFLLWYDEGEERNRGNFPPRFSGRQFPNYSSELNVNALELEDSALYLCASSLVGGDAYEQYFGPGTRLTVT.

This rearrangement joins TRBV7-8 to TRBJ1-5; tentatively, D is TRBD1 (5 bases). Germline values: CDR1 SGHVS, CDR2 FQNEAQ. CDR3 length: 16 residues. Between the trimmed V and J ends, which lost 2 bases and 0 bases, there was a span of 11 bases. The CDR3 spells CASSLSPGYSNQPQHF. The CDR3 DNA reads TGTGCCAGCAGCTTATCCCCAGGGTATAGCAATCAGCCCCAGCATTTT.

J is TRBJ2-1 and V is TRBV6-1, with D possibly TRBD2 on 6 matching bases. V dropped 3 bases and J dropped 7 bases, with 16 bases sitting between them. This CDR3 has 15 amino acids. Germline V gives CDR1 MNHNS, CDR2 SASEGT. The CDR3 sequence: CASSDRRAGGNEQFF. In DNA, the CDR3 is TGTGCCAGCAGTGACAGGAGGGCTGGGGGAAATGAGCAGTTCTTC.

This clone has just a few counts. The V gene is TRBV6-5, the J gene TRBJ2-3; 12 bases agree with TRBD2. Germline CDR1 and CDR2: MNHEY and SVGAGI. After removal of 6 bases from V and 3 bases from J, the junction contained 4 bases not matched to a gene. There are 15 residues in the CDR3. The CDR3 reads CASRPLAGGTDTQYF. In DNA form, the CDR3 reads TGTGCCAGCAGACCTCTAGCGGGGGGGACAGATACGCAGTATTTT.

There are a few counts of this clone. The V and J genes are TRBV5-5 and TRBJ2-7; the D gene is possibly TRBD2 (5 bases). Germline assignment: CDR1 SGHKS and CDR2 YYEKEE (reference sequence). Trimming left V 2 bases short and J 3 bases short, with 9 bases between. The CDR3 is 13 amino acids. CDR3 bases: TGTGCCAGCAGCTTTCCGGGGTTCTACGAGCAGTACTTC. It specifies CASSFPGFYEQYF.